The rows below give T cell receptor beta chains drawn from one sample of a study of neoadjuvant anti-PD-1 for oral cavity cancer. Sequenced by immunoSEQ multiplex PCR; TCRdb stores in-frame clones only, minus some. The sample contains 15,000 to 20,000 clones, 65% to 85% of which appear only once. Sequencing used PBMCs, obtained before nivolumab (anti-PD-1) treatment. The receptors here all came from a person aged 35 to 85 with oral cavity squamous cell carcinoma. The CDR3 runs from the conserved cysteine through the conserved F or W. Fields, in order: V gene, clone size, J gene, D gene, CDR3 DNA, CDR3 protein. A D gene is named only where the DNA matches it firmly. A clone size is listed for some rows: how often the clone was seen (once, few, many), or a class if it is expanded.

v_call: TRBV6-1
clone_size: -
j_call: TRBJ2-7
d_call: TRBD2
cdr3_nt: TGTGCCAGCAGTGCCGTGACTAGCGGGAGAGTAAACGAGCAGTACTTC
cdr3_aa: CASSAVTSGRVNEQYF

v_call: TRBV5-5
clone_size: -
j_call: TRBJ2-7
d_call: -
cdr3_nt: TGTGCCAGCAGCTTGGTTGGGGGGAACTCCTACGAGCAGTACTTC
cdr3_aa: CASSLVGGNSYEQYF

v_call: TRBV7-3
clone_size: -
j_call: TRBJ2-5
d_call: -
cdr3_nt: TGTGCCAGCAGCTTAACCCCCCAAGAGACCCAGTACTTC
cdr3_aa: CASSLTPQETQYF

v_call: TRBV6-6
clone_size: -
j_call: TRBJ2-5
d_call: -
cdr3_nt: TGTGCCAGCAGTTACGGGGGAGAGACCCAGTACTTC
cdr3_aa: CASSYGGETQYF

v_call: TRBV15
clone_size: few
j_call: TRBJ2-2
d_call: -
cdr3_nt: TGTGCCACCAGCAGAGAAGTCGCCACCGGGGAGCTGTTTTTT
cdr3_aa: CATSREVATGELFF

v_call: TRBV19
clone_size: -
j_call: TRBJ2-5
d_call: -
cdr3_nt: TGTGCCAGTAGTGACAGCGGGCAAGAGACCCAGTACTTC
cdr3_aa: CASSDSGQETQYF

v_call: TRBV6-1
clone_size: few
j_call: TRBJ1-5
d_call: -
cdr3_nt: TGTGCCTCCCTCAAGGAGTCTAATCAGCCCCAGCATTTT
cdr3_aa: CASLKESNQPQHF

v_call: TRBV16
clone_size: -
j_call: TRBJ2-3
d_call: TRBD2
cdr3_nt: TGTGCCAGCAGCCAAGGACGGGAGGCGATCACAGATACGCAGTATTTT
cdr3_aa: CASSQGREAITDTQYF

v_call: TRBV7-2
clone_size: -
j_call: TRBJ2-5
d_call: TRBD1
cdr3_nt: TGTGCCAGCAGCCTAAGACCGGGACAGATAGAGACCCAGTACTTC
cdr3_aa: CASSLRPGQIETQYF

v_call: TRBV11-2
clone_size: -
j_call: TRBJ2-3
d_call: -
cdr3_nt: TGTGCCAGCAGCCCGGAAGGATTGGCAGATACGCAGTATTTT
cdr3_aa: CASSPEGLADTQYF

v_call: TRBV10-3
clone_size: -
j_call: TRBJ1-2
d_call: -
cdr3_nt: TGTGCCATCAGTGCCGGGACCCATGGCTACACCTTC
cdr3_aa: CAISAGTHGYTF

v_call: TRBV21-1
clone_size: few
j_call: TRBJ2-5
d_call: -
cdr3_nt: TGTGCCAGCACCTTCCGAGGGGAAGAGACCCAGTACTTC
cdr3_aa: CASTFRGEETQYF

v_call: TRBV7-9
clone_size: -
j_call: TRBJ2-4
d_call: -
cdr3_nt: TGTGCCAGCAGCCAGAGGGATCCGGGTCTCAAAAACATTCAGTACTTC
cdr3_aa: CASSQRDPGLKNIQYF

v_call: TRBV5-6
clone_size: -
j_call: TRBJ2-2
d_call: TRBD2
cdr3_nt: TGTGCCAGCAGCAACCGGGGACTAGCGTACACCGGGGAGCTGTTTTTT
cdr3_aa: CASSNRGLAYTGELFF

v_call: TRBV18
clone_size: few
j_call: TRBJ2-7
d_call: -
cdr3_nt: TGTGCCAGCTCACCCAGCGGGACAGACTACGAGCAGTACTTC
cdr3_aa: CASSPSGTDYEQYF

v_call: TRBV28
clone_size: -
j_call: TRBJ2-2
d_call: -
cdr3_nt: TGTGCCAGCAATTCAGGGAACGCCGGGGAGCTGTTTTTT
cdr3_aa: CASNSGNAGELFF

v_call: TRBV6-1
clone_size: once
j_call: TRBJ1-2
d_call: -
cdr3_nt: TGTGCCAGCAGTGAAGGCAGGGGCTATGGCTACACCTTC
cdr3_aa: CASSEGRGYGYTF